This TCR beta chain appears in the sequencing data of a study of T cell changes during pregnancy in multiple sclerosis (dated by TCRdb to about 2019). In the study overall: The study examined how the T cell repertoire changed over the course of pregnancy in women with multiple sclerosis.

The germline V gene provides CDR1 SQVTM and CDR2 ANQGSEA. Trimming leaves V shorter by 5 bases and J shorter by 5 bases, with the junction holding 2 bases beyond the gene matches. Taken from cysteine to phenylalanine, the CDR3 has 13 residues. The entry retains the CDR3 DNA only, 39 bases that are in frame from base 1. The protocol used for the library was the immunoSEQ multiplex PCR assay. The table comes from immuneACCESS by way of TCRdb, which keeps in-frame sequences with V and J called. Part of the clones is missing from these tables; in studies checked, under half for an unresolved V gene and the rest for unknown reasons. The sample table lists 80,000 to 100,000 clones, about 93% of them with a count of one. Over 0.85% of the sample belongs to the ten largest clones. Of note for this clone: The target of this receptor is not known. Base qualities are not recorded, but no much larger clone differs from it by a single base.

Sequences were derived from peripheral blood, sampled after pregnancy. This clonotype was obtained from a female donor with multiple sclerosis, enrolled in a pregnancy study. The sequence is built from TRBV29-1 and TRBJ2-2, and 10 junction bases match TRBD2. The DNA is TGCAGCGTTAATAGCGGGAGGACCGGGGAGCTGTTTTTT. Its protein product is CSVNSGRTGELFF.